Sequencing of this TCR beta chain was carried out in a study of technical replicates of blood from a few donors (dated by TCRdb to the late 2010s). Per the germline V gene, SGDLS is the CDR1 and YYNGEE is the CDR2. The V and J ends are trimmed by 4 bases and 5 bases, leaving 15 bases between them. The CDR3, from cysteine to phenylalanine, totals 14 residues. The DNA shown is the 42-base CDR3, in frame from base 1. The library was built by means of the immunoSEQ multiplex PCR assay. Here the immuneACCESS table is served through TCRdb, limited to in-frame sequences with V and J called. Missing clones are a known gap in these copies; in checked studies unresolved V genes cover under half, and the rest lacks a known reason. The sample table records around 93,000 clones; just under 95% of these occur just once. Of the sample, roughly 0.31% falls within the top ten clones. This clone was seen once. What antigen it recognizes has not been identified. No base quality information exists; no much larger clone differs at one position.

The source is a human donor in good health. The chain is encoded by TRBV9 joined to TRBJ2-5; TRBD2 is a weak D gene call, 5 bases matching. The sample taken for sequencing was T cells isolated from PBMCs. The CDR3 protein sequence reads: CASSPDSWRETQYF. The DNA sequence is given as TGTGCCAGCAGCCCCGACTCCTGGAGGGAGACCCAGTACTTC. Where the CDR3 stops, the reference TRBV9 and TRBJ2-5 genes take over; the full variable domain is DSGVTQTPKHLITATGQRVTLRCSPRSGDLSVYWYQQSLDQGLQFLIQYYNGEERAKGNILERFSAQQFPDLHSELNLSSLELGDSALYFCASSPDSWRETQYFGPGTRLLVL.